Below, 6 T cell receptor beta chains from the same sample are listed, as sequenced in a study of cytomegalovirus exposure and HLA in healthy donors. The PCR employed 60 Vbeta primers together with 13 Jbeta primers. Here immunoSEQ multiplex PCR was the method, and the copy in TCRdb shows in-frame clones only, minus some. The table lists approximately 190,000 clones, 82% of them singletons. The sequenced sample was PBMCs. The receptors derive from a woman under 30 in good health and CMV-seronegative.

The chain employs TRBV4-3 and TRBJ2-5; possibly TRBD2 for D (5 bases). V was trimmed by 0 bases and J by 1 base, leaving 9 bases between them. This CDR3 has 15 residues. Per the germline V gene, CDR1 is LGHNA and CDR2 is YSLEER. The CDR3 is CASSQDREGQETQYF. CDR3 sequence (DNA): TGCGCCAGCAGCCAAGATAGAGAGGGCCAAGAGACCCAGTACTTC.

The chain combines TRBV18 with TRBJ2-5; tentatively, D is TRBD2 (5 bases). This CDR3 has 14 residues. Germline CDR1 is KGHSH and CDR2 is LQKENI. V was shortened by 3 bases and J by 5 bases, with 13 bases between the two germline ends. CDR3 in amino acids: CASSPPGRRETQYF. CDR3 nucleotide sequence: TGTGCCAGCTCACCCCCGGGAAGGAGGGAGACCCAGTACTTC.

The V and J genes are TRBV7-9 and TRBJ2-7; 8 positions agree with TRBD2. With V trimmed by 2 bases and J by 3 bases, 9 bases remained unmatched. There are 16 residues in the CDR3. CDR1 and CDR2 (germline): SEHNR, FQNEAQ (reference sequence). CDR3 DNA sequence: TGTGCCAGCAGCTTAAGCGGGAGTAGTGGGAACTACGAGCAGTACTTC. Its protein is CASSLSGSSGNYEQYF.

This clone was seen only a few times. This chain joins TRBV4-1 and TRBJ1-5; TRBD1 is a possible D gene (5 bases). The length of the CDR3 is 16 residues. Germline V lookup: CDR1 MGHRA, CDR2 YSYEKL. Trimming left V 0 bases short and J 3 bases short, with 12 bases between. CDR3 protein: CASSQDSGGSNQPQHF. As DNA, the CDR3 is TGCGCCAGCAGCCAAGATAGCGGGGGGTCCAATCAGCCCCAGCATTTT.

This clone has a handful of counts. The V call is TRBV10-3, the J call TRBJ2-1, with 10 bases identical to TRBD2. Germline V gene data show CDR1 as ENHRY and CDR2 as SYGVKD. The ends lost 10 bases at V and 8 bases at J; junction bases unmatched: 20. CDR3 length: 17 residues. CDR3 DNA: TGTGCCACTAAGGGTTTGGCTAGCGGGAGTAGTATCCATGAGCAGTTCTTC. Amino acid sequence: CATKGLASGSSIHEQFF.

The genes are TRBV4-2 and TRBJ2-5, with TRBD2 matching over 9 bases. The CDR3 is 15 amino acids. The trim removed 3 bases at V and 2 bases at J, leaving 4 bases unmatched. CDR1 is LGHNA and CDR2 is YNFKEQ in the germline V gene. The CDR3 DNA is TGTGCCAGCAGCCAGGAGGGACTAGCTCAAGAGACCCAGTACTTC. Protein sequence: CASSQEGLAQETQYF.